This entry describes one T cell receptor (beta chain). The antigen is not known. The sample comes from a study of T cell responses to AZD1222 COVID-19 vaccine. Trimming left V 6 bases short and J 2 bases short, with 8 bases between. The CDR3 totals 11 residues. The germline CDR1 and CDR2 sequences are DFQATT and SNEGSKA (reference sequence). Broader study findings: An increase in Spike-specific TCR breadth and depth was observed after two AZD1222 doses. Donors, mostly white British, included more females; clonal diversity was possibly underestimated.

Method: immunoSEQ multiplex PCR; TCRdb's copy keeps in-frame clones and lacks some. The profile shows some 130,000 clones, approximately 92% of them singletons. The clonotype was recovered from an adult who received the AZD1222 COVID-19 vaccine. This chain uses TRBV20-1 with TRBJ2-7; tentatively, D is TRBD2 (5 bases). The sequences come from peripheral blood, collected 28 days after the second AZD1222 dose. For the CDR3, the DNA is TGCAGTGCGCCGGGGACCTACGAGCAGTACTTC. Encoded protein: CSAPGTYEQYF.